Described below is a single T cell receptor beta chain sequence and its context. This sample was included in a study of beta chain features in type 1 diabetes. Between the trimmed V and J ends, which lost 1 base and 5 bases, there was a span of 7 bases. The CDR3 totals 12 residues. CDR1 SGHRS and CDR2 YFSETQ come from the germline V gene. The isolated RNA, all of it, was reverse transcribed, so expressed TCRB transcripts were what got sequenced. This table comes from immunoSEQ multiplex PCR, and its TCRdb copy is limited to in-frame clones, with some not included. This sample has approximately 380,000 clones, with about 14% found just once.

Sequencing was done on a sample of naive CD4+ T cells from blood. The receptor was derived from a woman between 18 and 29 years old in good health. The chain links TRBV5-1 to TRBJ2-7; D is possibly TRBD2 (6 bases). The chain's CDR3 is CASSLSGDEQYF. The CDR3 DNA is TGCGCCAGCAGCTTGTCGGGGGACGAGCAGTACTTC.